The clone carrying this TCR beta chain was seen only a few times. The CDR3 sequence is 18 residues long. The ends were cut back, 2 bases at V and 1 base at J, with 20 bases in the middle. In germline, CDR1 is MDHEN, CDR2 SYDVKM. TCRdb reanalysed the RT-PCR reads using MiXCR and keeps one entry per CDR3 protein. The profile shows a few hundred thousand distinct CDR3 sequences, about 11% of them singletons. This sample stems from a study of response to subunit inactivated influenza vaccine. The same data also contributed to another study, on T cells expressing NK-cell markers. That work states: UMIs were included in TCR beta cDNA generated by 5'RACE template switching. Cells sorted as CD3+CD56+NKG2C+, CD3+CD56+NKG2C- and CD3+CD56-NKG2C+ T cells supplied the TCR beta repertoires.

The rearrangement uses TRBV28 and TRBJ2-5; D is possibly TRBD2 (7 bases). Sample: PBMCs from blood, taken on the day of vaccination. The clonotype comes from a man aged 45-65 years who received an inactivated influenza vaccine. The DNA of the CDR3 is TGTGCCAGCAGTTTAGGTTTATTTTTGGGGGGGCGCCAAGAGACCCAGTACTTC. It translates to CASSLGLFLGGRQETQYF.